This section outlines one T cell receptor beta chain sequence together with its context. Methods used by the authors: For nucleated cells, counts were estimated from reference gene primer amplification. Generated by immunoSEQ multiplex PCR, the TCRdb table keeps only in-frame clones and is missing some. D and trimming come from the DNA, and the V and J calls and clone size come from that table. The sample includes roughly 250,000 clones, more than 75% of them seen just once. The sample originates from a study of blood T cell repertoires in COVID-19. Study details: Acute and convalescent COVID-19 samples came from the United States, Italy and Spain. PBMCs, B-cell-depleted T cells, or T cells were the source of the cDNA or gDNA that made up the material.

Unmatched junction bases numbered 2, after V lost 3 bases and J lost 8 bases. CDR3 length equals 12 residues. The germline gives CDR1 SGHDT, CDR2 YYEEEE. The origin of this receptor is a man in his forties who had recovered from COVID-19. The sample consisted of peripheral blood. The chain combines TRBV5-6 with TRBJ1-1; 9 bases line up with TRBD1. The CDR3 spells CASSYGTGEAFF. The CDR3 DNA sequence: TGTGCCAGCAGCTACGGGACAGGGGAAGCTTTCTTT.